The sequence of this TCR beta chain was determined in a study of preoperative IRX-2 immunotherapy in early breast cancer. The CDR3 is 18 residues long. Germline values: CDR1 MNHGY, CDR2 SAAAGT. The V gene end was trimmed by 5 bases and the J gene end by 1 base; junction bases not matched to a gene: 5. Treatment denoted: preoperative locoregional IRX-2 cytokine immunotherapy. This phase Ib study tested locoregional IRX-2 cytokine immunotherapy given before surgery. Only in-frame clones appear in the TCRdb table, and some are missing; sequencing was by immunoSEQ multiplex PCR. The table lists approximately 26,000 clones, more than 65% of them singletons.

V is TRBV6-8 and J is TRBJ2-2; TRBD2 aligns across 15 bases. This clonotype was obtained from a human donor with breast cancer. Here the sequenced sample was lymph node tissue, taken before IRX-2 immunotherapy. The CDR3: CASSDGLAGGWNTGELFF. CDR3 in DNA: TGTGCCAGCAGTGACGGACTAGCGGGGGGGTGGAACACCGGGGAGCTGTTTTTT.